Shown below are 8 T cell receptor beta chains from a single sample sequenced in a study of tissue T cells after allogeneic stem cell transplantation. Sequenced by immunoSEQ multiplex PCR; TCRdb stores in-frame clones only, minus some. The table has roughly 8,800 clones, around 50% seen once. The sequenced sample was tissue from the jejunum, obtained at autopsy. The receptor set was obtained from a female donor of 60 years or more with lung cancer.

The chain joins TRBV6-6 to TRBJ2-5, with TRBD2 identical over 13 bases. CDR3 size: 14 residues. The germline CDR1 and CDR2 sequences are MNHNY and SVGAGI (reference sequence). Trimming removed 7 bases from V and 5 bases from J; junction bases left unmatched: 4. CDR3 sequence (DNA): TGTGCCAGCAAAGGACTAGCGGGAGATGAGACCCAGTACTTC. Translation gives CASKGLAGDETQYF.

The rearrangement uses TRBV11-2 and TRBJ1-4; tentative D call: TRBD1 (6 bases). The V end lost 1 base, the J end lost 7 bases, and 13 bases lay between the germline ends. Germline lookup yields CDR1 SGHAT and CDR2 FQNNGV. CDR3 size: 15 residues. The CDR3 region is CASSLVGGMGEKLFF. DNA for the CDR3: TGTGCCAGCAGCTTAGTAGGGGGGATGGGTGAAAAACTGTTTTTT.

The rearrangement joins TRBV10-2 to TRBJ2-7; 7 nucleotides agree with TRBD2. Germline CDR1 WSHSY, CDR2 SAAADI. V was clipped by 2 bases and J by 5 bases; unmatched bases: 6. There are 14 residues in the CDR3. The CDR3 bases are TGCGCCAGCAGTGAGCTCCGACTAGCCCACGAGCAGTACTTC. It yields the protein CASSELRLAHEQYF.

This clone occurred a few times. This CDR3 is CASNQGWTEAFF. The DNA for the CDR3 is TGTGCCAGCAACCAGGGTTGGACTGAAGCTTTCTTT. The V gene is TRBV6-5, the J gene TRBJ1-1; a weak D match, TRBD1 (5 bases). Trimming took 7 bases from V and 5 from J, leaving 11 bases between them. CDR3 length equals 12 residues. CDR1 and CDR2 (germline): MNHEY, SVGAGI.

The rearrangement joins TRBV5-4 to TRBJ1-1; D unresolved. V gave up 4 bases and J gave up 0 bases, with 10 bases separating them. CDR1 and CDR2 from the germline V gene are SGHNT and YYREEE (reference sequence). This CDR3 comprises 14 residues. The CDR3 loop is CASSTGNMNTEAFF. As DNA, the CDR3 is TGTGCCAGCAGCACGGGAAATATGAACACTGAAGCTTTCTTT.

This clone was observed a handful of times. The rearrangement joins TRBV19 to TRBJ2-7, with D perhaps TRBD2 (6 bases). There are 15 residues in the CDR3. From germline, CDR1 is LNHDA and CDR2 SQIVND (reference sequence). V gave up 1 base and J gave up 2 bases, with 12 bases separating them. This CDR3 reads CASSIGGGEAYEQYF. Here the CDR3 DNA reads TGTGCCAGTAGTATAGGCGGAGGGGAGGCCTACGAGCAGTACTTC.

The chain carries TRBV9 and TRBJ1-2; D possibly corresponds to TRBD1 (5 bases). CDR3 length: 15 amino acids. The V and J ends lost 0 bases and 6 bases respectively, with 15 bases between them. Germline V CDR1 and CDR2: SGDLS, YYNGEE. For the CDR3, the DNA is TGTGCCAGCAGCGTAGAGGTCGGGGGGACGAATGGCTACACCTTC. This sequence encodes CASSVEVGGTNGYTF.

The chain couples TRBV19 to TRBJ2-7; possible D gene TRBD2, 7 bases. Looked up from germline, CDR1 is LNHDA and CDR2 is SQIVND (reference sequence). The germline V and J ends were trimmed by 5 bases and 1 base, with 12 bases remaining between them. The CDR3 spans 14 residues. The CDR3 nucleotides read TGTGCCAGTAGTGACGGGGGGCGGTCCTACGAGCAGTACTTC. Amino acids: CASSDGGRSYEQYF.